This entry lists 18 T cell receptor beta chains sequenced from one sample in a study of cytomegalovirus exposure and HLA in healthy donors. PCR was performed using 60 Vbeta and 13 Jbeta primers. The repertoire was sequenced with immunoSEQ multiplex PCR; TCRdb's copy has only in-frame clones and lacks some. In the table there are about 180,000 clones, 82% of which are singletons. Material for sequencing was PBMCs. The source is a man aged 35-49 years in good health and CMV-seronegative.

The chain recombines TRBV6-6 with TRBJ1-5; D might be TRBD1 (6 bases). The germline V and J ends were trimmed by 8 bases and 7 bases, with 21 bases remaining between them. The CDR3 covers 15 residues. CDR1 and CDR2 (germline): MNHNY, SVGAGI (reference sequence). CDR3 nucleotides: TGTGCCAGCCAAACAGACGACAGGACCAGCCAGCCCCAGCATTTT. Translated, it gives CASQTDDRTSQPQHF.

In its sample, this clone was seen a few times. The rearrangement uses TRBV6-5 and TRBJ2-2; tentative D call: TRBD2 (5 bases). Germline-derived CDR1 and CDR2 are MNHEY and SVGAGI. The V and J ends lost 6 bases and 4 bases respectively, with 9 bases between them. This CDR3 has 13 amino acids. As DNA, the CDR3 is TGTGCCAGCAGCCCCCTAGCCACCGGGGAGCTGTTTTTT. Encoded protein: CASSPLATGELFF.

This sequence joins TRBV5-5 and TRBJ1-4; tentatively, D is TRBD1 (5 bases). Germline values: CDR1 SGHKS, CDR2 YYEKEE (reference sequence). The CDR3 sequence is 14 residues long. V shed 1 base and J shed 7 bases, with 11 bases lying between them. The CDR3 nucleotides are TGTGCCAGCAGCTTGAGGTGGCAGGGTGAAAAACTGTTTTTT. This encodes CASSLRWQGEKLFF.

This sequence joins TRBV4-1 and TRBJ2-5; 11 nucleotides match TRBD1. CDR1 is MGHRA, CDR2 YSYEKL, per germline. CDR3 length equals 16 residues. The V and J ends lost 1 base and 2 bases, in that order; junction bases with no gene match: 3. The CDR3 loop is CASSQAGTGGQETQYF. In DNA form, the CDR3 reads TGCGCCAGCAGCCAAGCCGGGACAGGGGGTCAAGAGACCCAGTACTTC.

The V and J genes are TRBV18 and TRBJ2-7, with 10 positions matching TRBD1. Unmatched junction bases numbered 7, after V lost 1 base and J lost 7 bases. This CDR3 has 15 residues. Germline V gene lookup returns CDR1 KGHSH and CDR2 LQKENI. CDR3 DNA sequence: TGTGCCAGCTCACCACGACAGGGGGCAACAGAGGAGCAGTACTTC. Protein sequence: CASSPRQGATEEQYF.

This clone appeared a few times. The chain couples TRBV10-1 to TRBJ1-4, with 7 bases lining up with TRBD1. Germline trimming cut 8 bases from V and 7 bases from J; bases unmatched to any gene: 7. This CDR3 has 13 residues. Germline-derived CDR1 and CDR2 are WNHNN and SYGVQD (reference sequence). The CDR3 reads CASHDREAEKLFF. CDR3 bases: TGCGCCAGCCACGACAGGGAAGCTGAAAAACTGTTTTTT.

The V call is TRBV27, the J call TRBJ1-4; D may be TRBD1 (6 bases). Trimming pared 3 bases from V and 7 bases from J, leaving 15 bases between. The CDR3 loop spans 15 amino acids. The germline V gene encodes CDR1 MNHEY and CDR2 SMNVEV (reference sequence). The CDR3 loop reads CASSFQGLAGEKLFF. In DNA form, the CDR3 reads TGTGCCAGCAGTTTCCAGGGGTTAGCAGGTGAAAAACTGTTTTTT.

This rearrangement joins TRBV6-6 to TRBJ2-3; 8 positions match TRBD2. Per the germline V gene, CDR1 is MNHNY and CDR2 is SVGAGI (reference sequence). V lost 5 bases and J lost 3; bases outside the gene matches: 7. The CDR3 is 15 residues long. CDR3 protein: CASSAWSGGTDTQYF. Written as DNA, the CDR3 is TGTGCCAGCAGTGCCTGGTCGGGGGGGACAGATACGCAGTATTTT.

V and J are TRBV6-5 and TRBJ2-7, with TRBD1 identical over 7 bases. Germline V gene data show CDR1 as MNHEY and CDR2 as SVGAGI. V lost 4 bases and J lost 6; bases outside the gene matches: 9. The CDR3 consists of 14 residues. The CDR3 here is CASSSPTGFREQYF. CDR3 coding DNA: TGTGCCAGCAGTTCACCGACAGGGTTTCGCGAGCAGTACTTC.

This chain connects TRBV28 to TRBJ1-4; D unresolved. This CDR3 spans 15 amino acids. Germline lookup yields CDR1 MDHEN and CDR2 SYDVKM. With 5 bases removed from V and 5 bases from J, the gap between germline ends came to 15 bases. CDR3 DNA: TGTGCCAGCAGTCCATCGGGAAGGGCGAATGAAAAACTGTTTTTT. Residues: CASSPSGRANEKLFF.

The chain has TRBV7-6 and TRBJ2-1; D not certain. The CDR3 spans 15 residues. From germline, CDR1 is SGHVS and CDR2 FNYEAQ. The V end lost 0 bases, the J end lost 3 bases, and 9 bases lay between the germline ends. DNA for the CDR3: TGTGCCAGCAGCTTAGCGCGGATTGACTACAATGAGCAGTTCTTC. Translation gives CASSLARIDYNEQFF.

V is TRBV28 and J is TRBJ2-7; D perhaps matches TRBD1 (6 bases). CDR1 and CDR2 (germline): MDHEN, SYDVKM. The length of the CDR3 is 16 residues. With 7 bases removed from V and 0 bases from J, the gap between germline ends came to 19 bases. The CDR3 reads CASITTGTSTSYEQYF. The CDR3, as DNA: TGTGCCAGCATAACCACCGGGACATCAACCTCCTACGAGCAGTACTTC.

This chain connects TRBV7-8 to TRBJ1-5, with D maybe TRBD1 (6 bases). This CDR3 region has 13 residues. Germline values: CDR1 SGHVS, CDR2 FQNEAQ. Trimming removed 8 bases at V and 7 bases at J, with 15 bases between. The DNA of the CDR3 is TGTGCCAGCGGTTACAGGGCTGGACAGCCCCAGCATTTT. Its translation: CASGYRAGQPQHF.

The chain has TRBV15 and TRBJ2-3, with a tentative D call TRBD2 (5 bases). Trimming took 3 bases from V and 0 from J, leaving 10 bases between them. Germline V CDR1 and CDR2: LNHNV, YYDKDF (reference sequence). The CDR3 spans 15 residues. Here the CDR3 reads CATSREAASTDTQYF. The CDR3 DNA follows: TGTGCCACCAGCAGGGAAGCGGCCAGCACAGATACGCAGTATTTT.

This chain uses TRBV30 with TRBJ1-4; D ambiguous. The V and J ends lost 1 base and 1 base respectively, with 13 bases between them. CDR1 is GTSNPN, CDR2 SVGIG, per germline (reference sequence). This CDR3 spans 16 amino acids. This CDR3 is CAWSAAYRGTNEKLFF. The CDR3 DNA sequence: TGTGCCTGGAGTGCCGCATATCGGGGAACTAATGAAAAACTGTTTTTT.

This clone was observed a handful of times. This sequence joins TRBV10-3 and TRBJ2-3, with 7 bases fitting TRBD2. The CDR3 is 14 residues long. V was clipped by 6 bases and J by 5 bases; unmatched bases: 8. From germline, CDR1 is ENHRY and CDR2 SYGVKD. The CDR3: CAIRGDYPQDTQYF. CDR3 nucleotide sequence: TGTGCCATCAGGGGGGACTACCCCCAAGATACGCAGTATTTT.

V is TRBV5-1 and J is TRBJ2-5, with D possibly being TRBD1 (6 bases). CDR3 length equals 16 residues. Germline values: CDR1 SGHRS, CDR2 YFSETQ. The V and J ends lost 0 bases and 5 bases respectively, with 17 bases between them. In nucleotides, the CDR3 is TGCGCCAGCAGCTTGGAAGGGACAAACCTAGGGGAGACCCAGTACTTC. It translates to CASSLEGTNLGETQYF.

DNA for the CDR3: TGTGCCACTTTAAACAGGGCCACACACGGGTACGAGCAGTACTTC. Translated: CATLNRATHGYEQYF. The chain employs TRBV28 and TRBJ2-7, with D perhaps TRBD1 (6 bases). The V end was cut by 10 bases, the J end by 4 bases, with 23 bases between. This CDR3 has 15 residues. Per the germline V gene, CDR1 is MDHEN and CDR2 is SYDVKM.